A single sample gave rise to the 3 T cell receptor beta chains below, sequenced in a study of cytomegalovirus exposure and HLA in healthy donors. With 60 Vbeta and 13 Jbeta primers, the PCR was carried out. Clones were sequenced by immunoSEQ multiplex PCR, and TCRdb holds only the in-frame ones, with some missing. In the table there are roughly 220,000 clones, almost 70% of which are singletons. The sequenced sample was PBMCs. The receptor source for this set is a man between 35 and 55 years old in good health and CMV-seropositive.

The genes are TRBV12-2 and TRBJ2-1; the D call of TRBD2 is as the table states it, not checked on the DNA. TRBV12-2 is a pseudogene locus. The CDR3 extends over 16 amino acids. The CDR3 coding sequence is TGTGCAAGTCGCGCCCCCGGCGGGGGGCCTGACAATGAGCAGTTCTTC. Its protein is CASRAPGGGPDNEQFF.

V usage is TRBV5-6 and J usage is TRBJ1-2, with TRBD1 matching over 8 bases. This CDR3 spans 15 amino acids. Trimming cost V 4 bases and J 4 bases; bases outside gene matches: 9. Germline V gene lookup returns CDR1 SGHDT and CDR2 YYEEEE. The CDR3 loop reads CASSPGDRSIYGYTF. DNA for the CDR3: TGTGCCAGCAGCCCGGGGGACAGGAGTATCTATGGCTACACCTTC.

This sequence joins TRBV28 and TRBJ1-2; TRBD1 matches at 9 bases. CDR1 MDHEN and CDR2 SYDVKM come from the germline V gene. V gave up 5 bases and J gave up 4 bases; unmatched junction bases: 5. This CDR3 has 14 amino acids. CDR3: CASSPRTGAYGYTF. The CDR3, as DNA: TGTGCCAGCAGTCCGCGGACAGGGGCCTATGGCTACACCTTC.